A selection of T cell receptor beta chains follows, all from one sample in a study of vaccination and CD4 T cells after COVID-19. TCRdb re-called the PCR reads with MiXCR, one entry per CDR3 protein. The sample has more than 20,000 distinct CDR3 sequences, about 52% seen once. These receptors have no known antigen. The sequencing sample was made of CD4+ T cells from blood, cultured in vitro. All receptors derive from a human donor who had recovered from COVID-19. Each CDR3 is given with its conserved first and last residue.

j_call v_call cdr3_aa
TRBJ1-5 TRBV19 CASSMRGPSNQPQHF
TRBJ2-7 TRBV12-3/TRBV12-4 CASSPAGTSYEQYF
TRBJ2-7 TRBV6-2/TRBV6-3 CASSYFPSTGIEQYF
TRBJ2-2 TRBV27 CASSLKGPGELFF
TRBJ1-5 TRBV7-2 CASSLRPYSNQPQHF
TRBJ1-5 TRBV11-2 CASSLGGLGRDQPQHF
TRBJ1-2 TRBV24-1 CATSDATINYGYTF
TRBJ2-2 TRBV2 CASSEEGTGLGELFF
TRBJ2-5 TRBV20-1 CSAPVQETQYF
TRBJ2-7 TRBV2 CASTAGRVYEQYF
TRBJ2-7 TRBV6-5 CASSWDRVPYEQYF
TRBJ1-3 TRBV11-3 CASSRGIEATIYF
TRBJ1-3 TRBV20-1 CSARKGTGGNTIYF
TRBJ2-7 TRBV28 CASSSGPSYEQYF
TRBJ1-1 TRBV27 CASSLNSRGPTEAFF
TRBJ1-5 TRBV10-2 CASTEGARQPQHF
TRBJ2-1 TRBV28 CASSTGTVWRANTYNEQFF
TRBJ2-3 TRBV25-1 CTSSEAGAGDTQYF
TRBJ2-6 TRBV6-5 CASSSVPWANVPTF
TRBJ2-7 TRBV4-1 CASSPGQGVRYEQYF
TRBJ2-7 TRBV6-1 CASSEGPGGFYEQYF
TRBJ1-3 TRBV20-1 CSARPRDGTNSGNTIYF
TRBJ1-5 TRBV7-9 CASSYNGEGQPQHF
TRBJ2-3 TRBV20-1 CSVRTANTDTQYF
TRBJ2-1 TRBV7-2 CASSLLAGGPDEQFF
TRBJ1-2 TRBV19 CASMKGQRGYTF
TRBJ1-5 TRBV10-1 CASTGQKDNQPQHF
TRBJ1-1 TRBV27 CASSLLGGFTEAFF
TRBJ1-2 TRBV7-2 CASSQFKDYGYTF
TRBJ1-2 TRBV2 CASRIGRNYGYTF
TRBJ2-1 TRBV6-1 CASSSSSYNEQFF
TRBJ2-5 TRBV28 CASTSGLGGTGMWETQYF
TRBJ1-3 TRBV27 CASSTHRGEAIYF
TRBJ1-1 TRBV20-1 CSGATGYTEAFF
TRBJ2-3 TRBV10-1 CASSDWGLAGVSTDTQYF
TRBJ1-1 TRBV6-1 CASTPRANTEAFF
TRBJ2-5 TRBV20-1 CSAGNIQETQYF
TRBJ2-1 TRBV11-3 CASNLDHPPEQFF
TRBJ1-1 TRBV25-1 CASTGSPMNTEAFF
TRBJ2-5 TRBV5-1 CASSPSPTDRQETQYF
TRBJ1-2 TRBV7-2 CASSLFLGSDYGYTF
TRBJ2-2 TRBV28 CASSRPGEKSGELFF
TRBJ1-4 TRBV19 CASRKWGRDEKLFF